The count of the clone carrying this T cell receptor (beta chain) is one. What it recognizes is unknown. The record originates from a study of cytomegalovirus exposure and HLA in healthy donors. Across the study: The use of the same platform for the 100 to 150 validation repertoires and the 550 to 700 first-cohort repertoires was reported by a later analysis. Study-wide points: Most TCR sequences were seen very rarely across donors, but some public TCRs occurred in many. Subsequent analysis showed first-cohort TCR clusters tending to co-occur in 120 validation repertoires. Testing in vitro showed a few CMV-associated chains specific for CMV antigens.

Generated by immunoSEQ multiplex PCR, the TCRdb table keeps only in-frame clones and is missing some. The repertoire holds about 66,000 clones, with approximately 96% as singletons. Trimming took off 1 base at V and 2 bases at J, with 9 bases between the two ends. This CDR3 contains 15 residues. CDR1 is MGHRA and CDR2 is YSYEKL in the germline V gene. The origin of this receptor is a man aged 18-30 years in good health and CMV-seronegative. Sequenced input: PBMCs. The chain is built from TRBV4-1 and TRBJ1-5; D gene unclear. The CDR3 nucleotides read TGCGCCAGCAGCCAAGTTGCAGGCGGCAATCAGCCCCAGCATTTT. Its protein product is CASSQVAGGNQPQHF.